Listed here is a single T cell receptor (beta chain). These data belong to a study of blood T cell repertoires in COVID-19. Authors' data handling: Reference gene primer amplification in the assay estimated nucleated cell counts. Using immunoSEQ multiplex PCR, the repertoire was profiled, and TCRdb retains in-frame clones only, with some absent. The DNA gave D and trimming, while V, J and clone size come from that table. The sample consists of about 100,000 clones, less than 75% of them appearing once. Source material: peripheral blood. This receptor was identified in a woman aged 40 to 50 with acute or convalescent COVID-19.

CDR3 region: CASSLQRGGLTDTQYF. In DNA, the CDR3 is TGTGCCAGCAGTTTACAGCGGGGGGGCTTGACAGATACGCAGTATTTT. The chain joins TRBV28 to TRBJ2-3; 10 nucleotides line up with TRBD2. The CDR3 extends over 16 amino acids. Germline-derived CDR1 and CDR2 are MDHEN and SYDVKM. J was trimmed by 3 bases and V by 2 bases; bases with no gene match: 5.